Listed here are 21 T cell receptor beta chains from one sample, sequenced in a study of blood T cell repertoires in COVID-19. Using immunoSEQ multiplex PCR, the repertoire was profiled, and TCRdb retains in-frame clones only, with some absent. The table shows a few hundred thousand clones, with about 88% occurring only once. Specimen: PBMCs or T cells enriched from blood (not recorded which). The receptors were sampled from a woman between 50 and 59 years old who had been exposed to COVID-19.

The V call is TRBV6-4, the J call TRBJ1-2; D might be TRBD1 (5 bases). Germline V gene data show CDR1 as MRHNA and CDR2 as SNTAGT. This CDR3 has 11 residues. The V end lost 6 bases, the J end lost 7 bases, and 9 bases lay between the germline ends. The CDR3 DNA follows: TGTGCCAGCAGAGGGGTGCGTGGCTACACCTTC. Protein sequence: CASRGVRGYTF.

The table lists this clone with a few counts. Other nucleotide sequences in the sample specify the same CDR3. The chain is built from TRBV29-1 and TRBJ2-5; D is undetermined. This CDR3 spans 12 amino acids. Germline V CDR1 and CDR2: SQVTM, ANQGSEA. With 4 bases removed from V and 2 bases from J, the gap between germline ends came to 8 bases. Here the CDR3 DNA reads TGCAGCGTTGCTAGAGGACAAGAGACCCAGTACTTC. Translated, it gives CSVARGQETQYF.

This clone was observed once. CDR3 sequence reads: CASSEFLTGGVDYGYTF. As DNA, the CDR3 is TGTGCCAGCAGTGAATTCCTGACAGGGGGCGTAGACTATGGCTACACCTTC. This rearrangement joins TRBV6-1 to TRBJ1-2, with 10 bases identical to TRBD1. J lost 3 bases, V lost 2 bases, and 9 bases had no gene match. The CDR3 has 17 amino acids. CDR1 is MNHNS and CDR2 is SASEGT in the germline V gene.

The chain recombines TRBV18 with TRBJ2-3; TRBD2 matches at 13 bases. CDR3 length equals 17 residues. Germline values: CDR1 KGHSH, CDR2 LQKENI. V lost 1 base, J lost 1 base, and 2 bases stayed unmatched. In nucleotides, the CDR3 is TGTGCCAGCTCACCACGGACTAGCGGGAGACGCACAGATACGCAGTATTTT. Its translation is CASSPRTSGRRTDTQYF. Full variable domain (missing parts from reference TRBV18 and TRBJ2-3): NAGVMQNPRHLVRRRGQEARLRCSPMKGHSHVYWYRQLPEEGLKFMVYLQKENIIDESGMPKERFSAEFPKEGPSILRIQQVVRGDSAAYFCASSPRTSGRRTDTQYFGPGTRLTVL.

A note on this clone: The sample carries other DNA sequences with the same CDR3. This chain uses TRBV7-9 with TRBJ2-3, with TRBD2 matching over 7 bases. There are 12 residues in the CDR3. J gave up 5 bases and V 5 bases, and 1 base lay outside the gene matches. Germline CDR1 and CDR2: SEHNR and FQNEAQ (reference sequence). CDR3 sequence reads: CASSPGGDTQYF. The CDR3 coding sequence is TGTGCCAGCAGCCCGGGGGGAGATACGCAGTATTTT.

The chain joins TRBV6-5 to TRBJ1-1; 9 bases line up with TRBD1. J lost 5 bases, V lost 6 bases, and 10 bases had no gene match. The CDR3 runs 15 residues. Germline V CDR1 and CDR2: MNHEY, SVGAGI. CDR3 protein: CASSSLTGGVTEAFF. Written as DNA, the CDR3 is TGTGCCAGCAGCAGCCTTACAGGGGGCGTTACTGAAGCTTTCTTT.

V is TRBV2 and J is TRBJ1-5; possible D gene TRBD1, 5 bases. The CDR3 consists of 11 residues. Trimming shortened V by 6 bases and J by 9 bases, and 9 bases separated the two germline ends. CDR1 is SNHLY and CDR2 is FYNNEI in the germline V gene. The CDR3 DNA reads as TGTGCCAGCAGCCAGGGTAGGCCCCAGCATTTT. Protein product: CASSQGRPQHF.

The chain combines TRBV3-1 (or the pseudogene TRBV3-2) with TRBJ1-1; tentatively, D is TRBD1 (6 bases). This CDR3 is built from 15 residues. V dropped 0 bases and J dropped 1 base, with 9 bases sitting between them. The germline CDR1 and CDR2 sequences are LGHDT and YNNKEL (reference sequence). CDR3 coding DNA: TGTGCCAGCAGCCAAGATAGCAGGGGGAACACTGAAGCTTTCTTT. Its protein is CASSQDSRGNTEAFF.

This chain links TRBV6-1 with TRBJ2-7; the D gene is possibly TRBD2 (5 bases). Germline V gives CDR1 MNHNS, CDR2 SASEGT. The CDR3 spans 13 residues. Deletions cut 1 base from V and 4 bases from J, with 8 bases between. The CDR3 DNA follows: TGTGCCAGCAGTGAAGGTGGGGAGTACGAGCAGTACTTC. It yields the protein CASSEGGEYEQYF.

J is TRBJ1-1 and V is TRBV6-4, with D unclear. V lost 6 bases, J lost 0 bases, and 8 bases lay in between. Germline-derived CDR1 and CDR2 are MRHNA and SNTAGT. The CDR3 contains 13 residues. The DNA of the CDR3 is TGTGCCAGCAGCCTTTACATGAACACTGAAGCTTTCTTT. Protein: CASSLYMNTEAFF.

The V call is TRBV25-1, the J call TRBJ1-6, with D uncertain. Germline CDR1 reads MGHDK; CDR2 reads SYGVNS. The CDR3 length is 15 residues. Trimming left V 1 base short and J 6 bases short, with 10 bases between. The DNA for the CDR3 is TGTGCCAGCAGTGAATCTGGACTTACTAATTCACCCCTCCACTTT. It yields the protein CASSESGLTNSPLHF. Filled out from reference TRBV25-1 and TRBJ1-6, the complete variable domain reads EADIYQTPRYLVIGTGKKITLECSQTMGHDKMYWYQQDPGMELHLIHYSYGVNSTEKGDLSSESTVSRIRTEHFPLTLESARPSHTSQYLCASSESGLTNSPLHFGNGTRLTVT.

The CDR3 DNA reads TGTGCCAGCAGCTGGGTAGCGGGGTCCTACAATGAGCAGTTCTTC. This encodes CASSWVAGSYNEQFF. The gene calls are TRBV11-2 and TRBJ2-1; 8 bases line up with TRBD2. Losses at the gene ends were 4 bases for V and 1 base for J; bases not matched to a gene: 3. The CDR3 totals 15 residues. Germline assignment: CDR1 SGHAT and CDR2 FQNNGV.

The table lists this clone with a few counts. This chain uses TRBV15 with TRBJ1-1; TRBD1 is a possible D gene (6 bases). Germline CDR1 is LNHNV and CDR2 is YYDKDF (reference sequence). The length of the CDR3 is 16 residues. V dropped 3 bases and J dropped 3 bases, with 17 bases sitting between them. CDR3 DNA sequence: TGTGCCACCAGCAGTGAACAGGGCCCCGGGGACACTGAAGCTTTCTTT. Translation gives CATSSEQGPGDTEAFF. The full variable domain, with the rest looked up from reference TRBV15 and TRBJ1-1, is DAMVIQNPRYQVTQFGKPVTLSCSQTLNHNVMYWYQQKSSQAPKLLFHYYDKDFNNEADTPDNFQSRRPNTSFCFLDIRSPGLGDTAMYLCATSSEQGPGDTEAFFGQGTRLTVV.

The rearrangement joins TRBV6-5 to TRBJ1-3; possible D gene TRBD1, 5 bases. Per germline, CDR1 MNHEY and CDR2 SVGAGI. The CDR3 has 16 amino acids. Trimming removed 0 bases from V and 2 bases from J, with 11 bases in between. The CDR3 DNA is TGTGCCAGCAGTTACTCCAGGGCTCCAACTGGAAACACCATATATTTT. Its protein is CASSYSRAPTGNTIYF.

The chain recombines TRBV4-1 with TRBJ2-5; 8 bases map to TRBD1. The CDR3 extends over 14 amino acids. V lost 1 base and J lost 4; bases outside the gene matches: 2. Per germline, CDR1 MGHRA and CDR2 YSYEKL. CDR3 nucleotides: TGCGCCAGCAGCCAAGGGACAGGGCCAGAGACCCAGTACTTC. Protein product: CASSQGTGPETQYF.

The gene calls are TRBV7-2 and TRBJ2-1; D perhaps matches TRBD2 (5 bases). This CDR3 spans 13 amino acids. Trimming took 1 base from V and 7 from J, leaving 8 bases between them. Germline V lookup: CDR1 SGHTA, CDR2 FQGNSA. The CDR3, as DNA: TGTGCCAGCAGCTTAGAGCGGAGGAATGAGCAGTTCTTC. This translates into CASSLERRNEQFF.

The V gene is TRBV19, the J gene TRBJ2-5, with D perhaps TRBD2 (6 bases). The V end lost 3 bases, the J end lost 7 bases, and 15 bases lay between the germline ends. CDR1 LNHDA and CDR2 SQIVND come from the germline V gene (reference sequence). The CDR3 runs 14 residues. CDR3 sequence: CASSMFRVGGTQYF. DNA of the CDR3: TGTGCCAGTAGTATGTTCCGAGTGGGGGGGACCCAGTACTTC.

This clone was detected a few times. Other DNA sequences in the sample encode the same CDR3. The V call is TRBV9, the J call TRBJ2-7; the match to TRBD2 covers 9 bases. Trimming took 0 bases from V and 0 from J; bases not matched to a gene: 4. Germline assignment: CDR1 SGDLS and CDR2 YYNGEE. There are 16 residues in the CDR3. For the CDR3, the DNA is TGTGCCAGCAGCGTAGGACTAGCGGACAGCTCCTACGAGCAGTACTTC. Translating it yields CASSVGLADSSYEQYF.

The V gene is TRBV5-8, the J gene TRBJ1-2, with 9 bases matching TRBD1. The CDR3 is 14 residues long. The V segment lost 4 bases and the J segment 5 bases; nucleotides outside the gene matches: 6. The germline CDR1 and CDR2 sequences are SGHTS and YDEGEE. CDR3 protein: CASSHLGQGYGYTF. The CDR3 DNA follows: TGTGCCAGCAGCCACCTCGGACAGGGGTATGGCTACACCTTC. Full variable domain (remainder filled in from reference TRBV5-8 and TRBJ1-2): EAGVTQSPTHLIKTRGQQATLRCSPISGHTSVYWYQQALGLGLQFLLWYDEGEERNRGNFPPRFSGRQFPNYSSELNVNALELEDSALYLCASSHLGQGYGYTFGSGTRLTVV.

V and J are TRBV5-1 and TRBJ1-6, with 9 nucleotides matching TRBD1. Losses at the gene ends were 0 bases for V and 7 bases for J; bases not matched to a gene: 2. Looked up from germline, CDR1 is SGHRS and CDR2 is YFSETQ. The CDR3 sequence is 15 residues long. The CDR3 region is CASSLGGTGNSPLHF. CDR3 coding DNA: TGCGCCAGCAGCTTGGGGGGGACAGGGAATTCACCCCTCCACTTT.

V and J are TRBV7-9 and TRBJ2-3; 7 bases are shared with TRBD2. Germline V gives CDR1 SEHNR, CDR2 FQNEAQ (reference sequence). Trimming cost V 4 bases and J 2 bases; bases outside gene matches: 3. CDR3 size: 14 residues. In nucleotides, the CDR3 is TGTGCCAGCAGCTCCAGCGGGGCCACAGATACGCAGTATTTT. Translating it yields CASSSSGATDTQYF.